This TCR beta chain appears in the sequencing data of a study of CXCR3-negative and CXCR3-positive naive CD8 T cells (dated by TCRdb to the late 2010s). A note on the overall study: In total, 130 million or so TRB reads were obtained, which works out to roughly 1.5 +/- 0.3 million reads per library. Naive subsets from several donors and memory cells from 3 donors were included in the TRBV-TRBJ cluster analysis. The diversity and physicochemical repertoire analyses included under 12 donors pooled from two independent experiments.

TCRdb shows the sequencer as NextSeq 550. The Human TCR Profiling Kit (MiLaboratory) was used to make UMI-labeled 5' RACE TRB cDNA libraries. The full amount of extracted RNA was used for cDNA synthesis, and the full amount of resulting cDNA was used for PCR amplification. The libraries were made side by side, with each library going through the same number of PCR cycles. The published analysis was carried out like this. About 53,000 +/- 9,400 unique UMI-labeled TRB cDNA molecules per library were extracted with MIGEC and MiXCR, with at least two reads per UMI required. An average of around 40,000 +/- 10,000 functional in-frame TRB CDR3 nucleotide clonotypes without stop codons was found per library. After downsampling to 5000 UMI-labeled TRB molecules per sample, diversity metrics such as normalized Shannon-Wiener and Chao1 were calculated in VDJtools. VDJtools computed clonotype-size-weighted physicochemical properties of the central five CDR3 residues: interaction energy, strength, volume and Kidera factor 4. The reads underwent TCRdb reprocessing, giving one record for each CDR3 protein sequence and no DNA. It is TCRdb's table, rather than the study itself, that gives the V and J calls and clone size. The sample table includes 50,000 to 75,000 distinct CDR3 sequences. Around 0.45% of the sample is held by the ten biggest clonotypes.

For every CD8+ T cell subset, fewer than 350,000 cells were flow-sorted straight into RLT lysis buffer, and each subset was sorted in triplicate. To keep memory contaminants out, a stringent definition of naive CD8+ T cells was applied: CD45RO-CCR7+CD27+CD95-. Standard density gradient centrifugation was used to isolate peripheral blood mononuclear cells from buffy coats. Naive CXCR3-negative and CXCR3-positive CD8+ T cells were flow-sorted using a FACSAria III. An RNeasy Mini Kit was used to extract total RNA from the sorted cells. The cysteine opens and the phenylalanine closes a CDR3 of 15 amino acids. The DNA is unrecorded. The CDR1 and CDR2 encoded by the germline V gene are KGHDR and SFDVKD. Study-wide conclusions, independent of this receptor: Compared with CXCR3-negative naive cells, CXCR3-positive naive cells had TRB CDR3s with higher hydrophobicity (lower Kidera factor 4), lower energy, and higher strength and volume indices. Because CXCR3 expression was partially decreased after cryopreservation, freshly isolated PBMCs were used for most assays. TRBV-TRBJ usage was similar between naive CXCR3-negative and CXCR3-positive cells from the same donor, while memory cells showed distinct patterns. Surface CD5, linked to self-reactivity in mice, was comparable between naive subsets; TCR interaction strength was therefore also inferred from TRB CDR3 physicochemical properties. Repertoire diversity was comparably high in both naive subsets but much lower in memory CD8+ T cells.

Note on this clonotype: The specificity of this receptor is unknown.

The chain uses TRBV24-1 and TRBJ2-2; TCRdb proposes TRBD1, but this gene call is untestable without DNA. Sequenced sample: naive CXCR3- CD8+ T cells from blood. Per the publication, the cell subset or site label means: CD45RO-CCR7+CD27+CD95- naive CD8+ T cells lacking CXCR3 (TNR3-). This clonotype was sampled from a human donor in good health. Some clones in this sample may be carry-over from other donors' samples. The CDR3 region: CATSFGGADTGELFF.